Here is one T cell receptor beta chain with its context. Antigen unknown. Total RNA was extracted at no less than 5 micrograms per sample. Sample-barcoded 5' priming and a J-beta primer mix drove a second PCR of 7 to 11 cycles. One entry per CDR3 protein results from TCRdb running MiXCR on the 5' RACE reads. The sample records about 1.4 million distinct CDR3 sequences, roughly 60% being singletons. The data were taken from a study of blood T cells in healthy people across ages. Points from the study as a whole: Getting older went along with TCR beta diversity per million T cells dropping roughly linearly. Leaving the PBMCs unsorted stopped any conclusive comparison of naive versus antigen-experienced cells. Comparison with aged donors showed that long-lived donors had more naive CD4+ cells and higher diversity.

The V end was cut by 7 bases, the J end by 2 bases, with 11 bases between. Germline CDR1 and CDR2: SQVTM and ANQGSEA. The CDR3 totals 12 residues. Sample: blood. The gene calls are TRBV29-1 and TRBJ1-1; D possibly corresponds to TRBD1 (5 bases). The receptor was derived from a man aged 18 to 29 in good health. The chain's CDR3 is CSAGDLNTEAFF. CDR3 nucleotide sequence: TGCAGCGCCGGGGACCTCAACACTGAAGCTTTCTTT.